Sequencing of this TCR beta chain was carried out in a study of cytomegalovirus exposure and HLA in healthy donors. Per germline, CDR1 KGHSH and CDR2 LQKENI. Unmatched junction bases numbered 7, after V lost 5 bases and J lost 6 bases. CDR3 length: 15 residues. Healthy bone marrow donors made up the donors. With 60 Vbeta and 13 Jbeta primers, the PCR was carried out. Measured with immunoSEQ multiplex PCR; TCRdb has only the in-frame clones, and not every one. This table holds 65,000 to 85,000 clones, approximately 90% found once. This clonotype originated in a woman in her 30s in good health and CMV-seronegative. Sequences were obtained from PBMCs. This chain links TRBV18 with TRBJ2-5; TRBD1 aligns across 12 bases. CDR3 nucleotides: TGTGCCAGCTCAAGGGACAGGGGGCCTTTAAAGACCCAGTACTTC. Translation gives CASSRDRGPLKTQYF. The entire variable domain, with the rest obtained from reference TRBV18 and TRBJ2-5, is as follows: NAGVMQNPRHLVRRRGQEARLRCSPMKGHSHVYWYRQLPEEGLKFMVYLQKENIIDESGMPKERFSAEFPKEGPSILRIQQVVRGDSAAYFCASSRDRGPLKTQYFGPGTRLLVL.